One T cell receptor (beta chain) is described in this entry. Its specificity is not known. This CDR3 contains 15 residues. Germline assignment: CDR1 MGHRA and CDR2 YSYEKL. Trimming pared 2 bases from V and 0 bases from J, leaving 8 bases between. The data were taken from a study of cytomegalovirus exposure and HLA in healthy donors. This PCR relied on a set of 60 Vbeta primers and 13 Jbeta primers. Profiled with immunoSEQ multiplex PCR; TCRdb holds only in-frame clones, not every one. The data contain about 120,000 clones, just under 75% of them singletons. Whole-study findings and limits: The CMV antigen specificity of a few CMV-associated chains was confirmed through in vitro analysis. A later analysis, which compared TCR beta chains of equal frequency, found the HLA-associated ones more clonally expanded. According to an earlier analysis, most TCR beta V segments yielded productive rearrangements about 87% or about 30% of the time.

The source is a human donor in good health. The specimen was PBMCs. This chain connects TRBV4-1 to TRBJ1-5; a weak D match, TRBD1 (6 bases). The DNA of the CDR3 is TGCGCCAGCAGCCAATACAGGGATAGCAATCAGCCCCAGCATTTT. Its protein is CASSQYRDSNQPQHF.